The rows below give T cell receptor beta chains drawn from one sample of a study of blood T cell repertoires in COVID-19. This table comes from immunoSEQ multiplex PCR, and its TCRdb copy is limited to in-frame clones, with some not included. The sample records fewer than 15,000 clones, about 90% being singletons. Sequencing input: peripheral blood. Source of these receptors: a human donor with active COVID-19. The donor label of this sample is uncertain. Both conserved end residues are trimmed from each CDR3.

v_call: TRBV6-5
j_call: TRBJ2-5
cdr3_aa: ASSYFGERQETQY

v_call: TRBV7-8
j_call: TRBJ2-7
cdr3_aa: ASSPGQGAYEQY

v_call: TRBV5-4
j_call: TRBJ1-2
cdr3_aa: ASSLIPRRDIGDGYT

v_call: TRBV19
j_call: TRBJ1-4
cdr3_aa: ASMWTGSGEKLF

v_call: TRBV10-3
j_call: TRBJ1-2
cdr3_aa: AISESALDYT

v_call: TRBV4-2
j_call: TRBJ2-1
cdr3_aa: ASSPTSGGRYNEQF

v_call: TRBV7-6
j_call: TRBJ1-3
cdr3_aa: ASSLAGPGPSGNTIY

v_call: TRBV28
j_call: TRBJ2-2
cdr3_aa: ASSLGLAAGELF

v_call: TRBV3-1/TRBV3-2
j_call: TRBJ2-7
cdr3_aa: ASSRTTGAYEQY

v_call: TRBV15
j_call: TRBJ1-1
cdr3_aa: ATSAINGGSEAF

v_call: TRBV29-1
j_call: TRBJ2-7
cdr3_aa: SVSRGRGSYEQY

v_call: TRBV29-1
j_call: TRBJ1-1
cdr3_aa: SVEAVQGPEAF

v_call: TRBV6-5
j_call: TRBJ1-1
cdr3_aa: ASRPPQGSEAF

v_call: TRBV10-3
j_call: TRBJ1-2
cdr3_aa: ATSGTGGSYGYT

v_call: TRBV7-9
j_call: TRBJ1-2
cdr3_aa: ASSLRQGGTNYGYT

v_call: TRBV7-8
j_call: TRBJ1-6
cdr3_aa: ASSLASGRGDSPLH

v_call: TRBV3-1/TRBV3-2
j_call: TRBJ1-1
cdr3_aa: ASSSGQGLGTEAF

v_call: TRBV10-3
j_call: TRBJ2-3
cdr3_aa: ATLAGTWDTQY

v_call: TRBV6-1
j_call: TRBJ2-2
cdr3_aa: ASSEGRVYTGELF

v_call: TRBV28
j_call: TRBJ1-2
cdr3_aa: ASSQPPGQGGGYT

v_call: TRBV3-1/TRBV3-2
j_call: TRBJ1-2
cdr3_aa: ASSQGGAGNGYT

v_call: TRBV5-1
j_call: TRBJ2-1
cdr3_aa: ASSGGGSSYNEQF

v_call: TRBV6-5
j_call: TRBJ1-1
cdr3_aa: ASSYPHSTEAF

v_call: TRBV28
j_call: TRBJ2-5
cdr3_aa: ASSKLAGAGAETQY

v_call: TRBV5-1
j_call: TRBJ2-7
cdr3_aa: ASSLYRDSYEQY

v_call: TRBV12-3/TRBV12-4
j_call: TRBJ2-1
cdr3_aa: ASSSPGTLQF

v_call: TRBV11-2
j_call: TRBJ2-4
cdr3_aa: ASSLERPSAARGNIQY

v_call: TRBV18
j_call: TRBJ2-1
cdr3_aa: ASSPTSGGNNEQF

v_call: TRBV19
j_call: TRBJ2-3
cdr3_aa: ASSIPGKNTQY

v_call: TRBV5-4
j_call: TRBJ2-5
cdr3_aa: ASSPRAETQY

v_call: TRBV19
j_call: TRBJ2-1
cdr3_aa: ARSLVVNEQF

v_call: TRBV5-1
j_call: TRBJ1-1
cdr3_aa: ASSSSTGQNFATEAF

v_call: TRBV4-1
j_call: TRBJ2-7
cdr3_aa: ASSLQDSYEQY

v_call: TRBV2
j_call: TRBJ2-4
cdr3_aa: ASSEAAGRAKNIQY

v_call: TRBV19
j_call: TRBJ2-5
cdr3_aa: ASSATGGETQY

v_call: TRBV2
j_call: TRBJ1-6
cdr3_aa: ASSEASNNSPLH

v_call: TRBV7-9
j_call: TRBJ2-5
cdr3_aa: ASSTGQDRQETQY

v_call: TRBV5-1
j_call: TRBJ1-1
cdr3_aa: ASSSDRDVSTEAF

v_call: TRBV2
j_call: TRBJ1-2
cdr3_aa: ASSEGQNYGYT

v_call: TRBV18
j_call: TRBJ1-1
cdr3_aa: ASSPRQGRELEAF

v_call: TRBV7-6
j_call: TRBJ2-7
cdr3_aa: ASSLGQGPLMEQY

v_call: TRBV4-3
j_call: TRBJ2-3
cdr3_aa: ASSQASGGPTDTQY

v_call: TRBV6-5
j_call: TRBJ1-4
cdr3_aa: ASSLGAYEKLF

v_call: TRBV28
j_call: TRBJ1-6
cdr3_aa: ASRDSGAGLNSPLH

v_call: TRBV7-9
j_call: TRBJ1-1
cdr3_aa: ASSLSRPTGNTEAF

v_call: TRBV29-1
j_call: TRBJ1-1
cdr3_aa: SVGDRDGAF

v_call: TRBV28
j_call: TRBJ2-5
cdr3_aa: ASSKGQKETQY

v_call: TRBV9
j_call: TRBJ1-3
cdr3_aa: ASSVGGRVTGNTIY